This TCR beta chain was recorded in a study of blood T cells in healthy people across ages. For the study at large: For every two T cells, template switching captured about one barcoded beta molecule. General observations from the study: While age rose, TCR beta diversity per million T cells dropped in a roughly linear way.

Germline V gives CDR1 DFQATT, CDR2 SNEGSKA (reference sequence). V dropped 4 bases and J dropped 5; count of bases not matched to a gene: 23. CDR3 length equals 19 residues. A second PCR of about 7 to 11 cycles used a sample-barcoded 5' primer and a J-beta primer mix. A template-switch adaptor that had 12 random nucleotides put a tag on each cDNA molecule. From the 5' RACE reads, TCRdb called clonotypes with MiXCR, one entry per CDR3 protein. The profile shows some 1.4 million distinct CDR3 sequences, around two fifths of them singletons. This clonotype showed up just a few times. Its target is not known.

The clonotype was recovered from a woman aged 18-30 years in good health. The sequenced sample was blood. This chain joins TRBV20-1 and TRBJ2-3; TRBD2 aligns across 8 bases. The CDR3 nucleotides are TGCAGTGCTACTACCCAAAGGGGGTTTTCCGGGAGGGCCGGAGATACGCAGTATTTT. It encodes CSATTQRGFSGRAGDTQYF.